The T cell receptor (beta chain) described here comes from a study of T cell repertoires in cytomegalovirus infection. The overall study: Signatures in public TCR beta sequences pointed to both CMV infection and matching HLA type.

This clonotype was counted many times. Its specificity is not known. MiXCR was run by TCRdb on the reads, yielding one entry per CDR3 protein. Counted here are about 250,000 distinct CDR3 sequences, over 15% occurring once; the ten biggest clones make up around half. Whole-study findings and limits: Cumulative public TCR beta family frequency identified CMV carriers with the relevant HLA. HLA-C-restricted CMV-specific TCR beta clonotypes prevailed in the ex vivo response.

The sample taken for sequencing was CD8+ T cells from PBMCs. The receptor was isolated from a human donor in good health (CMV status not recorded). Some clones in this sample may be carry-over from other donors' samples.

CDR3 in amino acids: CASSLVEVPGGRGTEAFF. CDR3 sequence (DNA): TGTGCCAGCAGCTTAGTTGAGGTCCCAGGGGGTAGGGGAACTGAAGCTTTCTTT. The chain recombines TRBV7-8 with TRBJ1-1; 7 positions agree with TRBD1. V shed 1 base and J 5 bases; nucleotides not matched to a gene: 16. The CDR3 sequence is 18 residues long. Looked up from germline, CDR1 is SGHVS and CDR2 is FQNEAQ.